These 30 T cell receptor beta chains were sequenced from one sample in a study of tumor-infiltrating lymphocytes in primary liver carcinoma (dated by TCRdb to the late 2010s). Blood RNA was extracted from unsorted whole blood with TRIzol reagent; germline DNA came from the DNeasy Blood & Tissue kit. TCRdb lists the instrument as Illumina HiSeq 2500. Starting from 500 to 650 ng total RNA, TCRbeta-specific cDNA was produced by reverse transcription with a constant-region primer and ProtoScript II reverse transcriptase. TCRbeta libraries were built with three nested multiplex PCR rounds, a slightly modified ARM-PCR procedure. Each of the first two PCR rounds ran for 10 cycles and used multiplex TRBV1-TRBV30 forward primers together with a Cbeta reverse primer. TCRdb passed the public sequencing reads through fastp at Q25 and MiXCR, retaining productive beta sequences. Merged by CDR3 protein, the rows form single entries marked with the most common genes and DNA. The sample contains approximately 330,000 distinct CDR3 sequences, about 61% of them found a single time. The ten top clones hold 5.5% to 7% of the sample.

Sequenced material: peripheral blood. The receptor set was obtained from a middle-aged man with primary liver carcinoma and hepatitis B virus infection.

The J gene is TRBJ1-5, the V gene TRBV28; no clear D. The V gene lost 6 bases and the J gene lost 2 bases, with 14 bases spanning the gap. The CDR3 loop spans 15 amino acids. CDR1 and CDR2 (germline): MDHEN, SYDVKM. The CDR3 nucleotides are TGTGCCAGCAGGGAACCTCTAGGGCGCAATCAGCCCCAGCATTTT. This gives the protein CASREPLGRNQPQHF. Using reference TRBV28 and TRBJ1-5 for the parts outside the CDR3, the full variable domain is DVKVTQSSRYLVKRTGEKVFLECVQDMDHENMFWYRQDPGLGLRLIYFSYDVKMKEKGDIPEGYSVSREKKERFSLILESASTNQTSMYLCASREPLGRNQPQHFGDGTRLSIL.

Of note for this clonotype: At one of its ends the junction is not consistent with the germline gene, which may arise from a read error. The rearrangement links TRBV4-1 to TRBJ2-7, with TRBD2 identical over 11 bases. The length of the CDR3 is 21 residues. Germline loops: CDR1 MGHRA, CDR2 YSYEKL. The DNA of the CDR3 is TGCGCCAACAGCCCAAAAAGCAACGCGGGACTAGCGGCAAGGAGTTCCTACGAGCAGTACTTC. Amino acid sequence: CANSPKSNAGLAARSSYEQYF.

This clonotype was observed many times. The V call is TRBV11-3, the J call TRBJ2-5, with D perhaps matching TRBD2 (6 bases). V dropped 3 bases and J dropped 0 bases, with 14 bases sitting between them. This CDR3 has 16 amino acids. Germline loops: CDR1 SGHNT, CDR2 YENEEA. CDR3 sequence reads: CASSLKGLTYQETQYF. DNA for the CDR3: TGTGCCAGCAGCTTGAAGGGACTGACGTACCAAGAGACCCAGTACTTC.

This chain uses TRBV6-6 with TRBJ1-1, with no clear D. The CDR3 covers 15 residues. Trimming left V 6 bases short and J 3 bases short, with 17 bases between. CDR1 and CDR2 (germline): MNHNY, SVGAGI (reference sequence). The CDR3 DNA sequence: TGTGCCAGCAGCCCCACGAGAGAACTATACACTGAAGCTTTCTTT. Protein: CASSPTRELYTEAFF.

As to this clonotype: Sequence at one end of the junction differs from germline and may be a read error. J is TRBJ2-3 and V is TRBV12-3 or TRBV12-4; no clear D. The last part of the DNA fits TRBJ1-5 better; the J call may be wrong. The CDR3 loop spans 12 amino acids. CDR3: CDSSTTTDTQHF. The CDR3 region has the DNA TGTGACAGCAGCACGACCACAGATACGCAGCATTTT.

This clonotype was observed a single time. The V gene is TRBV5-4, the J gene TRBJ2-1, with D possibly being TRBD1 or TRBD2 (6 bases each). The V and J ends lost 1 base and 6 bases respectively, with 17 bases between them. The CDR3 is made up of 16 amino acids. Germline lookup yields CDR1 SGHNT and CDR2 YYREEE (reference sequence). The CDR3 here is CASSLFGSTGANEQFF. In DNA, the CDR3 is TGTGCCAGCAGCTTGTTTGGCAGCACGGGGGCCAATGAGCAGTTCTTC.

Concerning this clonotype itself: The conserved phenylalanine or tryptophan normally closing the CDR3 is absent here, so this likely arose from a read error. The chain combines TRBV11-2 with TRBJ2-7, with 8 bases that match TRBD1. The CDR3 covers 15 residues. V trimming: 5 bases; J trimming: 2 bases; junction bases outside the gene matches: 8. Germline values: CDR1 SGHAT, CDR2 FQNNGV. The CDR3 loop reads CASSLGQGAAYEQYL. For the CDR3, the DNA is TGTGCCAGCAGCCTCGGACAGGGAGCAGCCTACGAGCAGTACTTA.

As for this clonotype: The germline gene is not matched at one end of the junction; a read error may be the cause. The chain combines TRBV4-3 with TRBJ2-3, with TRBD2 identical over 7 bases. The CDR3 contains 15 residues. Germline V gene sequence: CDR1 LGHNA, CDR2 YSLEER. The CDR3 region has the DNA TGCGCCAGCAGCCAAGATGGGGGGGGGACGGATACGCGGTATTTT. Translating it yields CASSQDGGGTDTRYF.

For this clonotype: The junction and the germline gene differ at one end; a read error may be behind it. The gene calls are TRBV11-2 and TRBJ2-7; perhaps TRBD1 as D (6 bases). Germline loops: CDR1 SGHAT, CDR2 FQNNGV. The CDR3 has 16 amino acids. CDR3 region: CVSSRVQGARSREQYF. CDR3 nucleotides: TGTGTCAGCAGCAGGGTACAGGGAGCCCGTTCACGGGAGCAGTACTTC.

This clonotype was counted at least ten times. The V gene is TRBV28, the J gene TRBJ1-2; 10 nucleotides agree with TRBD1. Germline V gene sequence: CDR1 MDHEN, CDR2 SYDVKM. Losses at the gene ends were 6 bases for V and 8 bases for J; bases not matched to a gene: 6. The CDR3 sequence is 13 residues long. CDR3 protein: CASSLGQGGGYTF. Here the CDR3 DNA reads TGTGCCAGCAGCCTCGGACAGGGGGGAGGCTACACCTTC.

This clonotype was seen a single time. Being one base from a much bigger clone, this may be a read error. V is TRBV4-1 and J is TRBJ2-1; D may correspond to TRBD1 or TRBD2 (5 bases each). CDR1 is MGHRA and CDR2 is YSYEKL in the germline V gene. With 4 bases removed from V and 4 bases from J, the gap between germline ends came to 11 bases. The CDR3 spans 14 residues. The DNA of the CDR3 is TGCGCCAGCAGCCTAGAATGGGGGTACAATGAGCAGTTCTTC. Protein: CASSLEWGYNEQFF.

This clonotype was seen repeatedly, ten times or more. The chain uses TRBV6-2 or TRBV6-3 and TRBJ1-1; D is unresolved. Per the germline V gene, CDR1 is MNHEY and CDR2 is SVGEGT. This CDR3 contains 12 residues. The CDR3 loop is CAYNFMNTEAFF. Here the CDR3 DNA reads TGTGCGTACAATTTTATGAACACTGAAGCTTTCTTT.

The chain recombines TRBV7-3 with TRBJ2-3; possibly TRBD1 or TRBD2 for D (6 bases each). Germline loops: CDR1 SGHTA, CDR2 FQGTGA. Trimming took off 6 bases at V and 6 bases at J, with 19 bases between the two ends. CDR3 length: 15 amino acids. In DNA, the CDR3 is TGTGCCAGCAGAAAAGGCCAGGGGAGGTCGGATACGCAGTATTTT. The encoded protein is CASRKGQGRSDTQYF.

This clonotype showed up just once. This rearrangement joins TRBV24-1 to TRBJ2-5, with a weak D call TRBD2 (5 bases). The CDR3 totals 15 residues. Germline CDR1 and CDR2: KGHDR and SFDVKD. The V end was cut by 4 bases, the J end by 0 bases, with 11 bases between. The CDR3: CATSEPRGNQETQYF. In DNA form, the CDR3 reads TGTGCCACCAGTGAGCCCCGGGGAAACCAAGAGACCCAGTACTTC.

Regarding this clonotype: One junction end disagrees with the germline gene, perhaps due to a read error. The chain has TRBV7-9 and TRBJ1-1, with 10 nucleotides matching TRBD1. The CDR3 contains 15 residues. The germline V gene encodes CDR1 SEHNR and CDR2 FQNEAQ (reference sequence). In DNA, the CDR3 is TGTGCCAGCAGCTTAGGACAGGGGGCGGAGACTGAAGTTTTCTTT. Protein sequence: CASSLGQGAETEVFF.

In this sample, this clonotype turned up many times. This clone may be a read error of a much larger clone one base away. CDR3 amino acids: CASSPRLTAYNEQFF. CDR3 coding DNA: TGTGCCAGCAGCCCCCGGCTCACTGCCTACAATGAGCAGTTCTTC. This chain uses TRBV11-2 with TRBJ2-1; D gene ambiguous. CDR1 is SGHAT, CDR2 FQNNGV, per germline. The CDR3 contains 15 residues. Trimming removed 5 bases from V and 2 bases from J, with 13 bases in between.

As to this clonotype: Since no conserved phenylalanine or tryptophan closes the CDR3, a read error is the likely cause. The chain recombines TRBV6-1 with TRBJ1-5; weak D call: TRBD1 (6 bases). CDR3 length: 15 residues. The germline V gene has CDR1 MNHNS and CDR2 SASEGT. The CDR3 coding sequence is TGTGCCCGCAGTGTCGCAGGGGCCTTCAATCAGCCCCAGCATTCT. This translates into CARSVAGAFNQPQHS.

Concerning this clonotype: At one end, the junction sequence differs from germline, possibly due to a read error. The rearrangement joins TRBV12-3 or TRBV12-4 to TRBJ2-1, with D perhaps matching TRBD2 (5 bases). CDR3 size: 15 residues. The CDR3 loop reads CASSFRGSSYNEQFF. CDR3 nucleotides: TGTGCTAGCAGTTTCCGGGGTAGCTCCTACAATGAGCAGTTCTTC.

In this sample, this clonotype turned up many times. The CDR3 loop is CASSLALTGAQETQYF. DNA for the CDR3: TGTGCCAGCAGCTTAGCACTGACAGGGGCTCAAGAGACCCAGTACTTC. The chain combines TRBV11-2 with TRBJ2-5; the match to TRBD1 covers 8 bases. Germline CDR1 is SGHAT and CDR2 is FQNNGV. V dropped 1 base and J dropped 2; count of bases not matched to a gene: 6. This CDR3 comprises 16 residues.

This chain joins TRBV29-1 and TRBJ2-3; no reliable D call. The CDR3 consists of 15 residues. V lost 6 bases and J 1 base, leaving 17 bases between the germline ends. Germline-derived CDR1 and CDR2 are SQVTM and ANQGSEA. The CDR3 reads CSVLGWGGGTDTQYF. Written as DNA, the CDR3 is TGCAGCGTACTCGGGTGGGGTGGAGGCACAGATACGCAGTATTTT.

V and J are TRBV6-1 and TRBJ1-5; D might be TRBD1 (5 bases). The V and J ends lost 1 base and 3 bases respectively, with 10 bases between them. The CDR3 length is 15 residues. Germline values: CDR1 MNHNS, CDR2 SASEGT. DNA of the CDR3: TGTGCCAGCAGTGAAGTTTCAGGGATCAATCAGCCCCAGCATTTT. This gives the protein CASSEVSGINQPQHF.

As concerns this clonotype: Being one base from a much bigger clone, this may be a read error. V gene TRBV29-1 combines with J gene TRBJ1-2; the D gene is possibly TRBD1 (5 bases). Germline V lookup: CDR1 SQVTM, CDR2 ANQGSEA. CDR3 length: 12 amino acids. As DNA, the CDR3 is TGCAGCGTTGAAGAGGGGGGGGGTGGCTGCACCTTC. This encodes CSVEEGGGGCTF.

Details on this clonotype: A much larger clone differs by one base, so this may be a read error. The V call is TRBV4-2, the J call TRBJ1-1, with D unresolved. The germline CDR1 and CDR2 sequences are LGHNA and YNFKEQ. The CDR3 loop spans 14 amino acids. The CDR3, as DNA: TGTGCCAGCAGCCAAGGAGACGGGAACACTGAAGCTGTCTTT. Its protein product is CASSQGDGNTEAVF.

This clonotype occurred a few times. The chain recombines TRBV4-1 with TRBJ1-4; 7 nucleotides align to TRBD1. Trimming removed 4 bases from V and 5 bases from J; junction bases left unmatched: 7. The CDR3 has 15 residues. Germline V gene sequence: CDR1 MGHRA, CDR2 YSYEKL. The CDR3 sequence: CASSRAGTANEKLFF. The CDR3 region has the DNA TGCGCCAGCAGCCGCGCCGGGACAGCGAATGAAAAACTGTTTTTT.

The chain is built from TRBV7-8 and TRBJ1-3, with 9 bases lining up with TRBD1. Germline CDR1 is SGHVS and CDR2 is FQNEAQ. This CDR3 comprises 12 residues. V lost 10 bases, J lost 4 bases, and 2 bases stayed unmatched. This CDR3 is CATGTGGNTIYF. The CDR3 region has the DNA TGTGCCACCGGGACAGGGGGAAACACCATATATTTT.

The table lists this clonotype with a few counts. The chain employs TRBV28 and TRBJ2-1, with 8 bases identical to TRBD2. With 3 bases clipped from V and 7 bases from J, the junction kept 8 bases outside the gene matches. The CDR3 consists of 15 residues. Germline CDR1 and CDR2: MDHEN and SYDVKM. The CDR3, as DNA: TGTGCCAGCAGTTTCAGCGGGACTAGGACTAATGAGCAGTTCTTC. As protein: CASSFSGTRTNEQFF.

The V and J genes are TRBV12-5 and TRBJ2-5; no clear D gene. CDR1 LGHNT and CDR2 FRNRAP come from the germline V gene. CDR3 length: 13 residues. V lost 1 base to trimming and J lost 9 bases, with 12 bases between them. The CDR3, as DNA: TGTGCTAGTGGTTTGGGACCCACGCGGCCCCAGTACTTC. Its protein is CASGLGPTRPQYF.

V and J are TRBV28 and TRBJ2-7; no firm D call. Germline CDR1 MDHEN, CDR2 SYDVKM. The V end was cut by 3 bases, the J end by 4 bases, with 10 bases between. The CDR3 is 13 amino acids. The CDR3 loop is CASSFRVRYEQYF. CDR3 sequence (DNA): TGTGCCAGCAGTTTTCGGGTAAGGTACGAGCAGTACTTC.

Concerning this clonotype itself: A junction end diverges from the germline sequence, so it may reflect a read error. This sequence joins TRBV11-2 and TRBJ2-7, with D tentatively TRBD2 (5 bases). CDR1 and CDR2 (germline): SGHAT, FQNNGV. This CDR3 has 13 residues. CDR3 bases: TGTGCCATCAGCTCAACGGGGTTCTACGAGCAGTACTTC. Amino acids: CAISSTGFYEQYF.

As regards this clonotype: One end of the junction varies from germline; a read error may be responsible. J is TRBJ2-7 and V is TRBV4-1, with TRBD2 identical over 11 bases. Germline V gene data show CDR1 as MGHRA and CDR2 as YSYEKL. The length of the CDR3 is 15 residues. In DNA form, the CDR3 reads TGCGCCAGCGGCCAGGGGACTAGCGGTGGATACGAGCAGTACTTC. Translated: CASGQGTSGGYEQYF.